Listed here are 19 T cell receptor beta chains from one sample, sequenced in a study of blood T cells in healthy people across ages. The use of a sample-barcoded 5' primer and a J-beta primer mix characterized a second PCR of about 7 to 12 cycles. Each CDR3 protein gets one entry after TCRdb re-called the 5' RACE reads with MiXCR. The sample has about 1,500,000 distinct CDR3 sequences; 28% are singletons. Sequencing was performed on blood. The receptors here all came from a woman aged 25 to 39 in good health.

The chain has TRBV15 and TRBJ2-3; no definite D call. Germline assignment: CDR1 LNHNV and CDR2 YYDKDF (reference sequence). The CDR3 is made up of 15 amino acids. With 0 bases removed from V and 3 bases from J, the gap between germline ends came to 10 bases. The CDR3: CATSRDFRRTDTQYF. CDR3 nucleotide sequence: TGTGCCACCAGCAGAGATTTCCGTCGGACAGATACGCAGTATTTT.

The rearrangement uses TRBV18 and TRBJ2-1; the D gene is possibly TRBD1 (6 bases). Trimming stripped 5 bases from V and 8 bases from J, with 13 bases between. Looked up from germline, CDR1 is KGHSH and CDR2 is LQKENI. The CDR3 sequence is 13 residues long. The CDR3 loop is CASSSEQGYEQFF. CDR3 in DNA: TGTGCCAGCTCATCCGAACAGGGATATGAGCAGTTCTTC.

For this clonotype: At one end, the junction sequence differs from germline, possibly due to a read error. The chain employs TRBV2 and TRBJ2-1, with D perhaps being TRBD1 or TRBD2 (6 bases each). The germline gives CDR1 SNHLY, CDR2 FYNNEI. The CDR3 consists of 14 residues. The CDR3 sequence is CACSDATRGGEQFF. CDR3 in DNA: TGTGCCTGCAGTGACGCGACTAGAGGGGGTGAGCAGTTCTTC.

This clonotype showed up many times. The chain employs TRBV29-1 and TRBJ2-3, with no clear D. The CDR3 is 12 amino acids. The ends were cut back, 1 base at V and 6 bases at J, with 8 bases in the middle. Germline V gene sequence: CDR1 SQVTM, CDR2 ANQGSEA. The CDR3 region is CSVEGRDDTQYF. The CDR3 DNA follows: TGCAGCGTTGAAGGCCGCGACGATACGCAGTATTTT.

The table lists this clonotype with a few counts. The J gene is TRBJ1-6, the V gene TRBV28, with TRBD1 identical over 8 bases. With V trimmed by 5 bases and J by 10 bases, 10 bases remained unmatched. This CDR3 has 15 amino acids. In germline, CDR1 is MDHEN, CDR2 SYDVKM. Written as DNA, the CDR3 is TGTGCCAGCAGTCCGGACAGGGTCGGCGGATCACCCCTCCACTTT. Translating it yields CASSPDRVGGSPLHF.

The table lists this clonotype with many counts. V is TRBV12-3 or TRBV12-4 and J is TRBJ2-7; perhaps TRBD2 as D (6 bases). V was shortened by 6 bases and J by 2 bases, with 17 bases between the two germline ends. This CDR3 comprises 15 residues. In DNA, the CDR3 is TGTGCCAGCAGGGACCCCGGGAGTGGTACCTACGAGCAGTACTTC. Its protein is CASRDPGSGTYEQYF.

The genes are TRBV4-1 and TRBJ1-5, with D hard to call. The CDR3 contains 13 residues. Germline lookup yields CDR1 MGHRA and CDR2 YSYEKL. The V gene lost 1 base and the J gene lost 9 bases, with 10 bases spanning the gap. CDR3 DNA: TGCGCCAGCAGCCAAGTAGGGTTTCGGCCCCAGCATTTT. Translation: CASSQVGFRPQHF.

This clonotype was seen repeatedly, ten times or more. The chain is built from TRBV20-1 and TRBJ2-5; unclear D gene. The germline gives CDR1 DFQATT, CDR2 SNEGSKA (reference sequence). The CDR3 has 13 amino acids. V was clipped by 5 bases and J by 5 bases, with 15 bases between them. This CDR3 reads CSAERILRETQYF. As DNA, the CDR3 is TGCAGTGCTGAGAGGATCCTGAGGGAGACCCAGTACTTC.

This clonotype was picked up a small number of times. As DNA, the CDR3 is TGTGCCATCAGTGACGCGGTTGGACGGAATAACTATGGCTACACCTTC. Amino acids: CAISDAVGRNNYGYTF. The chain couples TRBV10-3 to TRBJ1-2, with unresolved D. The CDR3 extends over 16 amino acids. Germline CDR1 ENHRY, CDR2 SYGVKD. With 3 bases removed from V and 1 base from J, the gap between germline ends came to 15 bases.

The chain recombines TRBV4-1 with TRBJ2-7; tentatively, D is TRBD2 (5 bases). The CDR3 length is 15 residues. V lost 0 bases and J lost 1, with 10 bases in between. Germline V CDR1 and CDR2: MGHRA, YSYEKL. The CDR3 here is CASSQDDRGSYEQYF. The CDR3 bases are TGCGCCAGCAGCCAAGATGATCGGGGTTCCTACGAGCAGTACTTC.

The rearrangement joins TRBV2 to TRBJ2-1, with 11 bases lining up with TRBD2. CDR3 length: 15 amino acids. The germline gives CDR1 SNHLY, CDR2 FYNNEI. V trimming: 6 bases; J trimming: 8 bases; junction bases outside the gene matches: 9. CDR3 DNA sequence: TGTGCCAGCAGCCTCACTAGCGGGAGAAAGTATGAGCAGTTCTTC. Translated, it gives CASSLTSGRKYEQFF.

The chain combines TRBV9 with TRBJ2-5, with TRBD2 matching 10 bases. J gave up 5 bases and V 3 bases, and 7 bases lay outside the gene matches. Looked up from germline, CDR1 is SGDLS and CDR2 is YYNGEE. The CDR3 runs to 15 residues. The CDR3 loop reads CASSEGTSDRETQYF. The CDR3, as DNA: TGTGCCAGCAGCGAAGGGACTAGCGATAGGGAGACCCAGTACTTC.

The chain uses TRBV7-2 and TRBJ2-4; TRBD1 matches 7 bases. Judging by the DNA end, TRBJ2-7 fits better; the J call may be wrong. The CDR3 loop spans 16 amino acids. Germline V gives CDR1 SGHTA, CDR2 FQGNSA. The CDR3: CASRKTTGAGAYEQYF. In DNA, the CDR3 is TGTGCCAGCAGAAAAACCACAGGGGCAGGGGCCTACGAGCAGTACTTC.

A remark on this clonotype: Germline is not matched at one junction end, which may reflect a read error. The CDR3 DNA sequence: TGCACCAGCAGCTATAGCTCCGGTACGCAGTATTTT. It translates to CTSSYSSGTQYF. The J gene is TRBJ2-3, the V gene TRBV5-1, with D hard to call. The CDR3 sequence is 12 residues long. Germline V gives CDR1 SGHRS, CDR2 YFSETQ.

The CDR3 nucleotides read TGTGCCAGCAGCCGACCCGGGACAGGGCCCGGGGCCAACGTCCTGACTTTC. This encodes CASSRPGTGPGANVLTF. The V gene is TRBV5-4, the J gene TRBJ2-6; TRBD1 matches at 9 bases. Germline V CDR1 and CDR2: SGHNT, YYREEE (reference sequence). The CDR3 extends over 17 amino acids. The J segment lost 4 bases and the V segment lost 4 bases, leaving 9 bases of the junction unmatched.

Regarding this clonotype: Given a much more abundant clone one base away, this may be a read error. The chain has TRBV12-3 or TRBV12-4 and TRBJ2-3; D gene unclear. The CDR3 runs 15 residues. V lost 3 bases to trimming and J lost 0 bases, with 10 bases between them. The CDR3 DNA sequence: TGTGCCAGCAGTTTCCAGAGCCTTAGCACAGATACGCAGTATTTT. Its protein is CASSFQSLSTDTQYF.

Here the CDR3 DNA reads TGTGCCAGCCATCCGACAGGGGTCCTTGGCTACACCTTC. Its translation: CASHPTGVLGYTF. V and J are TRBV6-1 and TRBJ1-2, with TRBD1 identical over 8 bases. Per the germline V gene, CDR1 is MNHNS and CDR2 is SASEGT. CDR3 length: 13 amino acids. V shed 8 bases and J 7 bases; nucleotides not matched to a gene: 9.

The chain couples TRBV20-1 to TRBJ2-1; 11 positions agree with TRBD1. Trimming took 3 bases from V and 3 from J; bases not matched to a gene: 1. The CDR3 has 14 residues. The V gene's germline CDR1 is DFQATT and CDR2 SNEGSKA (reference sequence). The CDR3 here is CSARDRGHYNEQFF. Written as DNA, the CDR3 is TGCAGTGCTAGGGACAGGGGGCACTACAATGAGCAGTTCTTC.

The chain combines TRBV7-9 with TRBJ2-4, with D possibly matching TRBD1 (5 bases). The germline gives CDR1 SEHNR, CDR2 FQNEAQ (reference sequence). The CDR3 contains 14 residues. With 2 bases removed from V and 13 bases from J, the gap between germline ends came to 18 bases. This CDR3 reads CASSLTGQTYGQYF. Written as DNA, the CDR3 is TGTGCCAGCAGCTTAACAGGCCAGACCTACGGGCAGTACTTC.